This entry concerns a single T cell receptor beta chain. This sample is drawn from a study of blood T cell repertoires in COVID-19. The CDR3 covers 14 residues. Germline CDR1 reads SGHVS; CDR2 reads FQNEAQ. V trimming: 8 bases; J trimming: 10 bases; junction bases outside the gene matches: 9. Clones were read by immunoSEQ multiplex PCR, and TCRdb kept only the in-frame ones, dropping some. The sample comprises about 280,000 clones, approximately 88% of which are singletons, and over 6% rests with the top ten. The source material was PBMCs or T cells enriched from blood (not recorded which). The TCR originated in a woman in her forties who had recovered from COVID-19. The rearrangement links TRBV7-8 to TRBJ2-1; 12 bases are shared with TRBD2. The CDR3 region is CASRKTSGSLEQFF. Written as DNA, the CDR3 is TGTGCCAGCCGAAAGACTAGCGGGAGCCTCGAGCAGTTCTTC.